This TCR beta chain was documented in a study of beta chain features in type 1 diabetes. Study-level results: PCR may have favored shorter templates equally in patients and controls. Among patients with Type 1 diabetes, TCRB CDR3s were moderately but significantly shorter in every one of the four CD4+ subsets.

The CDR3 has 14 amino acids. Trimming removed 1 base from V and 1 base from J, with 8 bases in between. CDR1 and CDR2 (germline): SGHRS, YFSETQ. Turning to this clone: What it recognizes is unknown.

Expressed TCRB transcripts got sequenced, as all isolated RNA was reverse transcribed. Profiled with immunoSEQ multiplex PCR; TCRdb holds only in-frame clones, not every one. Of roughly 730,000 clones listed, 10% to 15% are singletons. The sample comprised naive CD4+ T cells from blood. The clonotype was recovered from a man between 18 and 35 years old with type 1 diabetes. The V call is TRBV5-1, the J call TRBJ1-1; a weak D match, TRBD1 (5 bases). CDR3 nucleotides: TGCGCCAGCAGCTTGAATACAGGGAACACTGAAGCTTTCTTT. This translates into CASSLNTGNTEAFF.